Listed here are 9 T cell receptor beta chains from one sample, sequenced in a study of cytomegalovirus exposure and HLA in healthy donors. PCR employed 60 Vbeta and 13 Jbeta primers. Assay: immunoSEQ multiplex PCR; the TCRdb copy retains only in-frame clones and omits some. The sample yields fewer than 85,000 clones, approximately 77% seen once. Sequenced sample: PBMCs. The receptors shown here come from a woman between 40 and 55 years old in good health and CMV-seropositive.

This chain connects TRBV25-1 to TRBJ1-1; TRBD1 is a possible D gene (5 bases). The CDR3 has 18 residues. Trimming pared 7 bases from V and 0 bases from J, leaving 24 bases between. Looked up from germline, CDR1 is MGHDK and CDR2 is SYGVNS. The CDR3 DNA is TGTGCCAGCACCCAAACGACCCCCTCGACAGCGATGAACACTGAAGCTTTCTTT. Residues: CASTQTTPSTAMNTEAFF.

The rearrangement joins TRBV11-1 to TRBJ1-1; D is possibly TRBD1 (5 bases). Germline V gene lookup returns CDR1 SGHAT and CDR2 FQDESV (reference sequence). The V end lost 4 bases, the J end lost 1 base, and 19 bases lay between the germline ends. This CDR3 is 17 amino acids long. CDR3 nucleotides: TGTGCCAGCAGCTCCTGGGGCACGAGCCAGGGGAACACTGAAGCTTTCTTT. Protein: CASSSWGTSQGNTEAFF.

The chain is built from TRBV29-1 and TRBJ2-3; D is undetermined. Germline lookup yields CDR1 SQVTM and CDR2 ANQGSEA. The CDR3 length is 13 residues. Trimming took 7 bases from V and 2 from J, leaving 13 bases between them. In DNA form, the CDR3 reads TGCAGCGGAGACACTGAACCCACAGATACGCAGTATTTT. This codes for CSGDTEPTDTQYF.

The chain combines TRBV7-7 with TRBJ2-3; D may be TRBD2 (6 bases). V lost 1 base, J lost 7 bases, and 15 bases lay in between. This CDR3 is 15 amino acids long. Germline V gene sequence: CDR1 SSHAT, CDR2 FNYEAQ (reference sequence). The CDR3 bases are TGTGCCAGCAGCTTAGATAGTGGAGGGTTAAATACGCAGTATTTT. Encoded protein: CASSLDSGGLNTQYF. Looking up the rest from reference TRBV7-7 and TRBJ2-3 gives the full variable domain: GAGVSQSPRYKVTKRGQDVTLRCDPISSHATLYWYQQALGQGPEFLTYFNYEAQPDKSGLPSDRFSAERPEGSISTLTIQRTEQRDSAMYRCASSLDSGGLNTQYFGPGTRLTVL.

The chain links TRBV30 to TRBJ2-1; TRBD2 agrees at 10 bases. Germline loops: CDR1 GTSNPN, CDR2 SVGIG (reference sequence). This CDR3 has 14 amino acids. V shed 0 bases and J 9 bases; nucleotides not matched to a gene: 5. The DNA for the CDR3 is TGTGCCTGGAGTGTGCTAGCGGGGGTGGGTGAGCAGTTCTTC. Its protein product is CAWSVLAGVGEQFF.

The chain recombines TRBV29-1 with TRBJ2-1, with D hard to call. The CDR3 runs 13 residues. Trimming cost V 4 bases and J 5 bases, with 12 bases left between them. CDR1 and CDR2 (germline): SQVTM, ANQGSEA. The CDR3 DNA follows: TGCAGCGTTGCTTCCTCCCTACACAATGAGCAGTTCTTC. Translating it yields CSVASSLHNEQFF.

The rearrangement joins TRBV7-5 to TRBJ2-7; the D segment call TRBD2 is taken from the table without a DNA check. TRBV7-5 is shown as a pseudogene. The CDR3 is 15 amino acids. CDR3 sequence reads: CVRSRLGSGKYEQYF. The CDR3 DNA reads TGTGTCAGAAGCCGCCTCGGAAGCGGGAAATACGAGCAGTACTTC.

This clone was observed a handful of times. J is TRBJ1-6 and V is TRBV7-2, with a possible D match to TRBD1 (5 bases). The V end was cut by 3 bases, the J end by 7 bases, with 13 bases between. This CDR3 is 15 amino acids long. Per the germline V gene, CDR1 is SGHTA and CDR2 is FQGNSA. CDR3 in amino acids: CASSFGARGNSPLHF. Here the CDR3 DNA reads TGTGCCAGCAGCTTCGGGGCGCGGGGGAATTCACCCCTCCACTTT.

This sequence joins TRBV5-5 and TRBJ2-7; 10 bases map to TRBD1. The CDR3 spans 17 residues. Germline V gene sequence: CDR1 SGHKS, CDR2 YYEKEE (reference sequence). After removal of 3 bases from V and 1 base from J, the junction contained 10 bases not matched to a gene. The CDR3 bases are TGTGCCAGCAGCTCCGGGACAGGGGTCGTTGCGTCCTACGAGCAGTACTTC. It encodes CASSSGTGVVASYEQYF.